This T cell receptor beta chain was recovered during a study of technical replicates of blood from a handful of donors. The CDR3 covers 16 residues. Trimming took off 0 bases at V and 4 bases at J, with 16 bases between the two ends. In germline, CDR1 is SGDLS, CDR2 YYNGEE. Method: immunoSEQ multiplex PCR; TCRdb's copy keeps in-frame clones and lacks some. The profile shows more than 45,000 clones, 91% of them singletons. The sequenced material came from PBMCs. J is TRBJ1-1 and V is TRBV9, with D perhaps matching TRBD1 (5 bases). The TCR comes from a human donor in good health. Some clones in this sample may be carry-over from other donors' samples. DNA of the CDR3: TGTGCCAGCAGCGTAGGTATTGGTTCGGGGGGCACTGAAGCTTTCTTT. Its protein product is CASSVGIGSGGTEAFF.